This T cell receptor (beta chain) is drawn from a study of OX40 agonist ivuxolimab in advanced cancers. Whole-study results and caveats: The expanded peripheral T cells' antigen specificity was not determined. Dosing at 0.1 to 3.0 mg/kg was accompanied by clonal expansion of CD4+ and CD8+ blood T cells by week 6.

Here immunoSEQ multiplex PCR was the method, and the copy in TCRdb shows in-frame clones only, minus some. The sample shows about 41,000 clones, about 90% of them seen only once. V lost 6 bases, J lost 1 base, and 13 bases lay in between. From germline, CDR1 is MNHNS and CDR2 SASEGT. The CDR3 length is 14 residues. Points on this clone: The antigen remains unidentified.

The specimen comprised CD4+ or CD8+ T cells sorted from blood, sampled in a trial of the OX40 agonist ivuxolimab. The sequence came from an adult with an advanced solid tumor such as melanoma, head and neck, liver or kidney cancer. This chain joins TRBV6-1 and TRBJ2-7, with D maybe TRBD2 (5 bases). CDR3 region: CASSRGPFSYEQYF. In nucleotides, the CDR3 is TGTGCCAGCAGCCGAGGGCCCTTTTCCTACGAGCAGTACTTC.